This TCR beta chain was recovered during a study of beta chain features in type 1 diabetes. The wider study: Examined across all samples were approximately 99 million sorted cells. Points from the study as a whole: The study found moderately but significantly shorter TCRB CDR3s in all four CD4+ subsets of Type 1 diabetes patients. High TCR expression in some cells could lead to their over-representation in cDNA sequencing.

Looked up from germline, CDR1 is SGHRS and CDR2 is YFSETQ. The V and J ends lost 4 bases and 1 base respectively, with 11 bases between them. The CDR3 is 14 residues long. In regard to this clone: Its antigen is unknown.

The sequenced template was cDNA made from the entire isolated RNA. It was found that naive, central memory and regulatory T cell samples averaged about 4 million reads. Sequencing used immunoSEQ multiplex PCR; TCRdb keeps in-frame clones, though not all of them. The sample carries roughly 400,000 clones, about 15% recorded once. The chain is built from TRBV5-1 and TRBJ1-1; no firm D call. The specimen sequenced was naive CD4+ T cells from blood. This receptor was obtained from a man aged 25 to 40 in good health. The CDR3 loop reads CASSKGQRNTEAFF. CDR3 DNA: TGCGCCAGCAGCAAAGGTCAGCGGAACACTGAAGCTTTCTTT.